The 29 T cell receptor beta chains below were found in one sample sequenced in a study of blood T cells in healthy people across ages (dated by TCRdb to between 2015 and 2016). Libraries came from 5' RACE. Instrument used: Illumina HiSeq 2500. A second roughly 6 to 11 cycle PCR used a sample-barcoded 5' primer and a J-beta primer mix. TCRdb reran the public reads through fastp at Q25 and MiXCR, keeping productive beta chains. Each entry is one CDR3 protein sequence, shown with its most common DNA and genes. A total of 1,100,000 or so distinct CDR3 sequences appear in this sample, more than 35% of them only once. In total, the top ten clones hold 18% of the sample. The source material was blood. The receptors come from a woman aged 55-70 years in good health.

The chain links TRBV15 to TRBJ1-6, with 7 bases that match TRBD1. V trimming: 5 bases; J trimming: 7 bases; junction bases outside the gene matches: 8. The CDR3 contains 15 residues. CDR1 LNHNV and CDR2 YYDKDF come from the germline V gene (reference sequence). CDR3 DNA: TGTGCCACCAGCGGGCGACAGGGTGGGAATTCACCCCTCCACTTT. Its translation is CATSGRQGGNSPLHF.

This clonotype occurred a few times. This chain uses TRBV6-1 with TRBJ1-5, with 11 bases aligning to TRBD1. The germline V gene has CDR1 MNHNS and CDR2 SASEGT. J lost 7 bases, V lost 7 bases, and 3 bases had no gene match. This CDR3 is built from 13 residues. The CDR3 loop is CASIGTGGQPQHF. CDR3 nucleotide sequence: TGTGCCAGCATAGGGACAGGGGGACAGCCCCAGCATTTT.

This chain uses TRBV29-1 with TRBJ2-7, with D perhaps TRBD2 (5 bases). V gave up 4 bases and J gave up 3 bases, with 13 bases separating them. The CDR3 is 13 amino acids. Germline V lookup: CDR1 SQVTM, CDR2 ANQGSEA. The CDR3 DNA follows: TGCAGCGTTGCCCCGGACGGGATCTACGAGCAGTACTTC. Translation gives CSVAPDGIYEQYF.

A remark on this clonotype: Given a much more abundant clone one base away, this may be a read error. V gene TRBV7-9 combines with J gene TRBJ2-5, with a tentative D call TRBD1 (5 bases). This CDR3 has 15 amino acids. Germline-derived CDR1 and CDR2 are SEHNR and FQNEAQ (reference sequence). The V and J ends lost 3 bases and 11 bases respectively, with 22 bases between them. This CDR3 reads CASSFLAGIINEQYF. The CDR3 DNA is TGTGCCAGCAGCTTTTTGGCAGGGATCATCAATGAGCAGTACTTC. The whole variable domain, remainder taken from reference TRBV7-9 and TRBJ2-5, is DTGVSQNPRHKITKRGQNVTFRCDPISEHNRLYWYRQTLGQGPEFLTYFQNEAQLEKSRLLSDRFSAERPKGSFSTLEIQRTEQGDSAMYLCASSFLAGIINEQYFGPGTRLLVL.

This clonotype was observed a few times. This chain links TRBV6-6 with TRBJ2-3; possibly TRBD1 for D (6 bases). This CDR3 region has 15 residues. The V end lost 4 bases, the J end lost 1 base, and 12 bases lay between the germline ends. Germline loops: CDR1 MNHNY, CDR2 SVGAGI (reference sequence). CDR3 amino acids: CASSSGARGTDTQYF. CDR3 nucleotides: TGTGCCAGCAGTTCAGGGGCGAGGGGCACAGATACGCAGTATTTT.

This clonotype was counted ten times or more. The chain has TRBV20-1 and TRBJ2-7, with D perhaps TRBD2 (6 bases). The CDR3 covers 13 residues. CDR1 and CDR2 (germline): DFQATT, SNEGSKA (reference sequence). The V end was cut by 6 bases, the J end by 0 bases, with 12 bases between. The CDR3 loop is CSARGSGSYEQYF. DNA for the CDR3: TGCAGTGCCCGGGGTAGCGGCTCCTACGAGCAGTACTTC.

The J gene is TRBJ2-3, the V gene TRBV20-1, with D perhaps TRBD2 (7 bases). Germline V gene lookup returns CDR1 DFQATT and CDR2 SNEGSKA (reference sequence). The CDR3 is made up of 14 amino acids. With 5 bases removed from V and 4 bases from J, the gap between germline ends came to 16 bases. The CDR3 DNA reads as TGCAGTGCTCAGCCGGGGGGCGAAGCAGATACGCAGTATTTT. It translates to CSAQPGGEADTQYF.

The V gene is TRBV4-2, the J gene TRBJ2-2, with TRBD2 identical over 8 bases. This CDR3 spans 17 amino acids. Per the germline V gene, CDR1 is LGHNA and CDR2 is YNFKEQ. V dropped 1 base and J dropped 4; count of bases not matched to a gene: 8. This CDR3 reads CASSQGRGLVGTGELFF. In nucleotides, the CDR3 is TGTGCCAGCAGCCAAGGTCGGGGACTAGTGGGCACCGGGGAGCTGTTTTTT.

This clonotype was observed a handful of times. This chain connects TRBV2 to TRBJ2-5; D unresolved. The CDR3 is 12 residues long. V lost 4 bases and J lost 3, with 6 bases in between. Per the germline V gene, CDR1 is SNHLY and CDR2 is FYNNEI. CDR3 sequence (DNA): TGTGCCAGCAGTGCAATCAAAGAGACCCAGTACTTC. Protein sequence: CASSAIKETQYF.

This clonotype was seen a handful of times. This chain uses TRBV7-9 with TRBJ2-1, with D possibly being TRBD1 (6 bases). The length of the CDR3 is 12 residues. Deletions cut 1 base from V and 12 bases from J, with 10 bases between. Germline V gene data show CDR1 as SEHNR and CDR2 as FQNEAQ (reference sequence). The CDR3: CASSLEGGRQFF. CDR3 in DNA: TGTGCCAGCAGCTTAGAAGGGGGACGGCAGTTCTTC. Full variable domain (missing parts from reference TRBV7-9 and TRBJ2-1): DTGVSQNPRHKITKRGQNVTFRCDPISEHNRLYWYRQTLGQGPEFLTYFQNEAQLEKSRLLSDRFSAERPKGSFSTLEIQRTEQGDSAMYLCASSLEGGRQFFGPGTRLTVL.

This clonotype was seen a handful of times. For the CDR3, the DNA is TGCAGTGCCCAGGTCATCAGGACAGGGTACAATGAGCAGTTCTTC. This gives the protein CSAQVIRTGYNEQFF. This chain connects TRBV20-1 to TRBJ2-1; 8 nucleotides line up with TRBD1. CDR3 size: 15 residues. CDR1 is DFQATT, CDR2 SNEGSKA, per germline (reference sequence). V gave up 6 bases and J gave up 4 bases; unmatched junction bases: 11.

V is TRBV12-3 or TRBV12-4 and J is TRBJ1-2; no reliable D call. The CDR3 totals 12 residues. V lost 6 bases to trimming and J lost 8 bases, with 13 bases between them. The CDR3 region is CASSPIEGGYTF. CDR3 nucleotides: TGTGCCAGCAGCCCTATAGAGGGCGGCTACACCTTC.

The chain is built from TRBV6-5 and TRBJ1-1, with 7 bases matching TRBD1. Germline V gives CDR1 MNHEY, CDR2 SVGAGI. Losses at the gene ends were 7 bases for V and 5 bases for J; bases not matched to a gene: 7. This CDR3 is built from 13 residues. The CDR3 DNA reads TGTGCCAGCAAGAGACAGGGAGGGACTGAAGCTTTCTTT. It is translated as CASKRQGGTEAFF.

V is TRBV28 and J is TRBJ1-1, with D hard to call. V dropped 5 bases and J dropped 1 base, with 8 bases sitting between them. The CDR3 is 13 residues long. The germline gives CDR1 MDHEN, CDR2 SYDVKM. CDR3 in amino acids: CASSLQQNTEAFF. The DNA for the CDR3 is TGTGCCAGCAGTCTCCAGCAGAACACTGAAGCTTTCTTT.

The V call is TRBV3-1, the J call TRBJ2-7, with D possibly matching TRBD2 (6 bases). Trimming took off 0 bases at V and 2 bases at J, with 14 bases between the two ends. CDR3 length: 16 residues. In germline, CDR1 is LGHDT, CDR2 YNNKEL (reference sequence). The CDR3, as DNA: TGTGCCAGCAGCCAAGAGGGGGGTGGACATGCCTACGAGCAGTACTTC. Residues: CASSQEGGGHAYEQYF.

This clonotype was counted between two and nine times. The chain employs TRBV5-1 and TRBJ2-7; 12 nucleotides line up with TRBD2. The J segment lost 4 bases and the V segment lost 4 bases, leaving 21 bases of the junction unmatched. Looked up from germline, CDR1 is SGHRS and CDR2 is YFSETQ. The CDR3 loop spans 20 amino acids. CDR3 nucleotide sequence: TGCGCCAGCAGCAATAAGAGAGAAACTGGGTGGACTAGCGGGATTTACGAGCAGTACTTC. This translates into CASSNKRETGWTSGIYEQYF.

The chain uses TRBV28 and TRBJ2-7, with 9 bases aligning to TRBD2. The CDR3 extends over 15 amino acids. The V gene's germline CDR1 is MDHEN and CDR2 SYDVKM. V shed 2 bases, J shed 2 bases, and the junction held 4 bases outside the gene matches. The CDR3 coding sequence is TGTGCCAGCAGTTTAGGACTAGCGACCACCTACGAGCAGTACTTC. It is translated as CASSLGLATTYEQYF.

This chain uses TRBV7-9 with TRBJ1-5; D remains ambiguous. Trimming pared 5 bases from V and 0 bases from J, leaving 8 bases between. Germline V CDR1 and CDR2: SEHNR, FQNEAQ (reference sequence). The CDR3 loop spans 14 amino acids. This chain's CDR3 is CASSQTPSNQPQHF. The CDR3, as DNA: TGTGCCAGCAGCCAGACACCTAGCAATCAGCCCCAGCATTTT.

This clonotype appeared a few times. V gene TRBV18 combines with J gene TRBJ2-6; D ambiguous. Germline CDR1 KGHSH, CDR2 LQKENI. The ends were cut back, 0 bases at V and 4 bases at J, with 7 bases in the middle. The length of the CDR3 is 15 residues. This chain's CDR3 is CASSPPSAGANVLTF. CDR3 bases: TGTGCCAGCTCACCACCGAGTGCCGGGGCCAACGTCCTGACTTTC.

Comments on this clonotype: A read error may produce the germline difference seen at one junction end. The rearrangement links TRBV2 to TRBJ1-1, with D uncertain. Germline V gene data show CDR1 as SNHLY and CDR2 as FYNNEI. The CDR3 is 12 amino acids. The CDR3 bases are TGCGCCAGCAGCCGGATGGGGACTGAAGCTTTCTTT. Its translation is CASSRMGTEAFF.

The sample holds a few counts of this clonotype. The rearrangement uses TRBV28 and TRBJ2-7; perhaps D is TRBD1 or TRBD2 (5 bases each). From germline, CDR1 is MDHEN and CDR2 SYDVKM. The CDR3 spans 14 residues. The ends were cut back, 6 bases at V and 1 base at J, with 13 bases in the middle. DNA for the CDR3: TGTGCCAGCAGACCCGGGACGGAATCCTACGAGCAGTACTTC. Protein sequence: CASRPGTESYEQYF.

This sequence joins TRBV12-5 and TRBJ2-5, with D perhaps assigned TRBD1 or TRBD2 (5 bases each). Gene TRBJ2-7 matches the end of the DNA better, so the J call may be wrong. The CDR3 has 15 amino acids. Per the germline V gene, CDR1 is LGHNT and CDR2 is FRNRAP. The CDR3 here is CASGLVGTRLDEQYF. The DNA of the CDR3 is TGTGCTAGTGGTTTGGTAGGGACCCGTCTCGACGAGCAGTACTTC.

The rearrangement links TRBV20-1 to TRBJ2-7, with D perhaps TRBD1 or TRBD2 (5 bases each). The V gene lost 4 bases and the J gene lost 0 bases, with 13 bases spanning the gap. Germline V CDR1 and CDR2: DFQATT, SNEGSKA (reference sequence). This CDR3 contains 14 residues. CDR3 sequence (DNA): TGCAGTGCTATGGACTGGGGGAGCTCCTACGAGCAGTACTTC. Protein: CSAMDWGSSYEQYF.

This clonotype was observed a few times. The rearrangement uses TRBV20-1 and TRBJ2-5, with a tentative D call TRBD2 (5 bases). V was cut by 3 bases and J by 5 bases, with 10 bases left in between. This CDR3 has 12 amino acids. CDR1 and CDR2 (germline): DFQATT, SNEGSKA (reference sequence). Written as DNA, the CDR3 is TGCAGTGCTAGGATGGAGGAGGAGACCCAGTACTTC. It specifies CSARMEEETQYF.

This clonotype was seen a few times. The rearrangement uses TRBV27 and TRBJ1-2; 10 bases are a match to TRBD1. V trimming: 3 bases; J trimming: 4 bases; junction bases outside the gene matches: 11. Per the germline V gene, CDR1 is MNHEY and CDR2 is SMNVEV (reference sequence). This CDR3 is built from 17 residues. In DNA form, the CDR3 reads TGTGCCAGCAGTTTGGGACAGGGGTCGCCTGGAGGCTATGGCTACACCTTC. Protein: CASSLGQGSPGGYGYTF.

The chain joins TRBV6-1 to TRBJ2-5; D is possibly TRBD1 (7 bases). Trimming shortened V by 7 bases and J by 5 bases, and 17 bases separated the two germline ends. The CDR3 covers 14 residues. Germline CDR1 MNHNS, CDR2 SASEGT. The DNA of the CDR3 is TGTGCCAGCAACTGGGGACTGACAGGGGAGACCCAGTACTTC. This translates into CASNWGLTGETQYF.

CDR3 loop: CSIGGETSGSYNEQFF. The CDR3 DNA reads as TGCAGCATAGGGGGGGAAACTAGCGGAAGCTACAATGAGCAGTTCTTC. The chain recombines TRBV29-1 with TRBJ2-1; 8 positions match TRBD2. The CDR3 is 16 residues long. From germline, CDR1 is SQVTM and CDR2 ANQGSEA. J lost 3 bases, V lost 8 bases, and 15 bases had no gene match.

In this sample, this clonotype turned up a few times. The chain has TRBV10-3 and TRBJ2-7; D possibly uses TRBD1 or TRBD2 (5 bases each). V lost 3 bases to trimming and J lost 5 bases, with 14 bases between them. In germline, CDR1 is ENHRY, CDR2 SYGVKD. The CDR3 is 14 residues long. CDR3 loop: CAISDLGPPDEQYF. For the CDR3, the DNA is TGTGCCATCAGTGACCTGGGACCCCCGGACGAGCAGTACTTC.

The genes are TRBV27 and TRBJ2-7; TRBD2 aligns across 11 bases. V lost 3 bases, J lost 7 bases, and 8 bases stayed unmatched. The CDR3 sequence is 15 residues long. Germline assignment: CDR1 MNHEY and CDR2 SMNVEV (reference sequence). CDR3 nucleotides: TGTGCCAGCAGTTTGTTAGCGGGAGGGCTACGGGAGCAGTACTTC. Translated: CASSLLAGGLREQYF.